The 18 T cell receptor beta chains given below trace back to one sample, sequenced in a study of T cell responses to AZD1222 COVID-19 vaccine. Produced via immunoSEQ multiplex PCR; TCRdb's table is partial and in-frame only. The table records some 180,000 clones, approximately 90% of them present only once. The sample here was peripheral blood, taken on day 0 of AZD1222 vaccination. The receptor set was obtained from an adult in good health.

The V call is TRBV5-1, the J call TRBJ1-3, with D tentatively TRBD1 (6 bases). Looked up from germline, CDR1 is SGHRS and CDR2 is YFSETQ. The CDR3 contains 14 residues. V was clipped by 4 bases and J by 1 base, with 9 bases between them. The CDR3, as DNA: TGCGCCAGCAGCCGACAGGCGTCTGGAAACACCATATATTTT. It codes for CASSRQASGNTIYF.

The chain recombines TRBV7-8 with TRBJ2-6; D is undetermined. The CDR3 loop spans 14 amino acids. The V gene's germline CDR1 is SGHVS and CDR2 FQNEAQ. V dropped 3 bases and J dropped 2 bases, with 5 bases sitting between them. This chain's CDR3 is CASSFLPGANVLTF. The CDR3 DNA reads TGTGCCAGCAGCTTTCTACCTGGGGCCAACGTCCTGACTTTC. Based on the CDR3 plus reference TRBV7-8 and TRBJ2-6, the full variable domain is GAGVSQSPRYKVAKRGQDVALRCDPISGHVSLFWYQQALGQGPEFLTYFQNEAQLDKSGLPSDRFFAERPEGSVSTLKIQRTQQEDSAVYLCASSFLPGANVLTFGAGSRLTVL.

The table lists this clone with a few counts. V and J are TRBV2 and TRBJ1-2; 7 bases are a match to TRBD1. Germline V lookup: CDR1 SNHLY, CDR2 FYNNEI. J was trimmed by 4 bases and V by 4 bases; bases with no gene match: 9. The length of the CDR3 is 15 residues. CDR3 in DNA: TGTGCCAGCAGTGTGGAGACAGGGACGGGCTATGGCTACACCTTC. Its protein is CASSVETGTGYGYTF.

V gene TRBV30 combines with J gene TRBJ2-3; D gene ambiguous. CDR3 length: 14 residues. Trimming took off 0 bases at V and 2 bases at J, with 9 bases between the two ends. The germline V gene has CDR1 GTSNPN and CDR2 SVGIG (reference sequence). CDR3 loop: CAWSVMRYTDTQYF. In DNA form, the CDR3 reads TGTGCCTGGAGTGTAATGCGGTACACAGATACGCAGTATTTT.

The chain couples TRBV28 to TRBJ1-2, with 7 bases lining up with TRBD1. The V gene end was trimmed by 5 bases and the J gene end by 4 bases; junction bases not matched to a gene: 4. The CDR3 totals 13 residues. The germline V gene encodes CDR1 MDHEN and CDR2 SYDVKM. The CDR3 nucleotides read TGTGCCAGCAGTCGGGACAGAAGCTATGGCTACACCTTC. The encoded protein is CASSRDRSYGYTF.

The chain combines TRBV28 with TRBJ2-7, with 7 bases lining up with TRBD1. Trimming removed 3 bases from V and 4 bases from J; junction bases left unmatched: 9. Per the germline V gene, CDR1 is MDHEN and CDR2 is SYDVKM. The CDR3 has 15 amino acids. CDR3 DNA: TGTGCCAGCAGTTTCGAAGGCAGGGGGAAATACGAGCAGTACTTC. Amino acid sequence: CASSFEGRGKYEQYF.

The DNA for the CDR3 is TGTGCCAGCAGCCCCGACAGGCCCCAGGGCGACACCGGGGAGCTGTTTTTT. Translating it yields CASSPDRPQGDTGELFF. The V call is TRBV7-9, the J call TRBJ2-2, with D tentatively TRBD1 (6 bases). This CDR3 has 17 residues. The ends were cut back, 5 bases at V and 3 bases at J, with 19 bases in the middle. CDR1 SEHNR and CDR2 FQNEAQ come from the germline V gene (reference sequence).

The rearrangement links TRBV11-2 to TRBJ2-1, with TRBD2 matching over 8 bases. V lost 0 bases and J lost 6; bases outside the gene matches: 1. Germline CDR1 and CDR2: SGHAT and FQNNGV. The CDR3 extends over 14 amino acids. The CDR3 bases are TGTGCCAGCAGCTTAGATCGGGGGGGCAATGAGCAGTTCTTC. Protein sequence: CASSLDRGGNEQFF.

The genes are TRBV29-1 and TRBJ1-2; 11 positions agree with TRBD1. CDR1 is SQVTM, CDR2 ANQGSEA, per germline. The CDR3 spans 13 residues. V lost 7 bases and J lost 6; bases outside the gene matches: 7. CDR3 loop: CSGGTGGIDGYTF. The CDR3 DNA sequence: TGCAGCGGGGGGACAGGGGGTATCGATGGCTACACCTTC.

V is TRBV11-2 and J is TRBJ1-1, with D hard to call. CDR1 SGHAT and CDR2 FQNNGV come from the germline V gene. The CDR3 has 15 residues. Trimming stripped 0 bases from V and 1 base from J, with 9 bases between. In DNA form, the CDR3 reads TGTGCCAGCAGCTTAGAGAAGAGGGCGAACACTGAAGCTTTCTTT. It codes for CASSLEKRANTEAFF.

The rearrangement links TRBV5-1 to TRBJ2-4, with D possibly being TRBD1 or TRBD2 (5 bases each). The V gene's germline CDR1 is SGHRS and CDR2 YFSETQ. V lost 1 base to trimming and J lost 5 bases, with 16 bases between them. This CDR3 has 16 amino acids. CDR3 in DNA: TGCGCCAGCAGCTTGTCCGGTGTGGGGCGGGAAAACATTCAGTACTTC. This translates into CASSLSGVGRENIQYF.

The chain employs TRBV23-1 and TRBJ2-2; 9 nucleotides align to TRBD2. TRBV23-1 carries the ORF label, with uncertain function. V lost 0 bases, J lost 0 bases, and 11 bases stayed unmatched. There are 20 residues in the CDR3. CDR3 protein: CASSQSFLAGTISNTGELFF. The CDR3 bases are TGCGCCAGCAGTCAATCCTTCCTAGCGGGAACCATATCGAACACCGGGGAGCTGTTTTTT.

The chain uses TRBV9 and TRBJ2-7; 13 bases fit TRBD2. The CDR3 loop spans 14 amino acids. Germline-derived CDR1 and CDR2 are SGDLS and YYNGEE. V shed 4 bases, J shed 7 bases, and the junction held 5 bases outside the gene matches. The DNA for the CDR3 is TGTGCCAGCAGCATGGGACTAGCGGGAAGAGAGCAGTACTTC. This translates into CASSMGLAGREQYF.

V gene TRBV11-2 combines with J gene TRBJ2-1; D unclear. V shed 2 bases and J shed 6 bases, with 14 bases lying between them. The CDR3 is 15 residues long. Germline V gene sequence: CDR1 SGHAT, CDR2 FQNNGV. The CDR3 protein is CASSLSYDPSNEQFF. Here the CDR3 DNA reads TGTGCCAGCAGCTTAAGCTACGACCCTAGCAATGAGCAGTTCTTC.

This clone has only one observation. The V call is TRBV11-2, the J call TRBJ1-5, with TRBD1 identical over 8 bases. This CDR3 has 15 amino acids. Germline assignment: CDR1 SGHAT and CDR2 FQNNGV. Trimming removed 4 bases from V and 2 bases from J; junction bases left unmatched: 4. DNA of the CDR3: TGTGCCAGCAGCTCGGGACAGGTCGGCAATCAGCCCCAGCATTTT. Encoded protein: CASSSGQVGNQPQHF.

J is TRBJ2-5 and V is TRBV7-2; no reliable D call. The CDR3 covers 15 residues. Trimming pared 1 base from V and 1 base from J, leaving 10 bases between. The germline CDR1 and CDR2 sequences are SGHTA and FQGNSA. DNA for the CDR3: TGTGCCAGCAGCTTAGTCTGGGCAGGCCAAGAGACCCAGTACTTC. It translates to CASSLVWAGQETQYF.

CDR3 coding DNA: TGTGCCAGCAGCCCGACTAGGGGAGACTATGGCTACACCTTC. Protein: CASSPTRGDYGYTF. The V and J genes are TRBV7-9 and TRBJ1-2, with a tentative D call TRBD1 (5 bases). Trimming left V 5 bases short and J 3 bases short, with 13 bases between. The germline CDR1 and CDR2 sequences are SEHNR and FQNEAQ (reference sequence). The CDR3 extends over 14 amino acids.

The rearrangement uses TRBV9 and TRBJ1-4; TRBD1 aligns across 7 bases. Germline V lookup: CDR1 SGDLS, CDR2 YYNGEE. Trimming cost V 0 bases and J 12 bases; bases outside gene matches: 5. This CDR3 has 13 amino acids. This CDR3 reads CASSVASQGELFF. In DNA form, the CDR3 reads TGTGCCAGCAGCGTAGCGTCGCAGGGGGAACTGTTTTTT.